These 21 T cell receptor beta chains were all obtained from the same sample, sequenced in a study of shared clonotypes between healthy human individuals. Measured with immunoSEQ multiplex PCR; TCRdb has only the in-frame clones, and not every one. This sample has about 92,000 clones, with over 60% found just once. The sequenced sample consisted of memory CD8+ T cells sorted from blood. Subset: CD45RO+ cells pooled with CCR7-negative TemRA cells. Source of these receptors: a man aged 25 to 40 in good health.

This clone was observed at least ten times. The chain carries TRBV19 and TRBJ1-1; D uncertain. V dropped 8 bases and J dropped 2 bases, with 12 bases sitting between them. The CDR3 totals 13 residues. Germline V lookup: CDR1 LNHDA, CDR2 SQIVND (reference sequence). CDR3 region: CASCAKPNTEAFF. DNA for the CDR3: TGTGCCAGTTGTGCCAAGCCCAACACTGAAGCTTTCTTT.

V gene TRBV7-6 combines with J gene TRBJ2-5, with D hard to call. V dropped 5 bases and J dropped 4 bases, with 17 bases sitting between them. This CDR3 contains 15 residues. CDR1 is SGHVS, CDR2 FNYEAQ, per germline. The chain's CDR3 is CASSDRLREVETQYF. The CDR3 nucleotides are TGTGCCAGCAGCGATCGACTCCGAGAGGTAGAGACCCAGTACTTC.

CDR3 nucleotides: TGCAGCGTTGAAAAGGGTCAGGGCGATGAGCAGTTCTTC. It specifies CSVEKGQGDEQFF. The rearrangement links TRBV29-1 to TRBJ2-1; tentatively, D is TRBD1 (5 bases). This CDR3 comprises 13 residues. Trimming removed 2 bases from V and 8 bases from J, with 13 bases in between. CDR1 SQVTM and CDR2 ANQGSEA come from the germline V gene.

The chain joins TRBV6-1 to TRBJ2-7; no firm D call. The length of the CDR3 is 14 residues. The germline CDR1 and CDR2 sequences are MNHNS and SASEGT. The V gene lost 4 bases and the J gene lost 0 bases, with 10 bases spanning the gap. The CDR3 spells CASSARISSYEQYF. DNA for the CDR3: TGTGCCAGCAGTGCTCGAATAAGCTCCTACGAGCAGTACTTC.

Only one count was recorded for this clone. The chain recombines TRBV6-1 with TRBJ1-4; D is perhaps TRBD1 (5 bases). The CDR3 spans 15 residues. Trimming shortened V by 2 bases and J by 4 bases, and 11 bases separated the two germline ends. Germline CDR1 reads MNHNS; CDR2 reads SASEGT. The CDR3 is CASSELGGHNEKLFF. The CDR3 region has the DNA TGTGCCAGCAGTGAATTAGGAGGACATAATGAAAAACTGTTTTTT.

This clone has a handful of counts. The chain couples TRBV5-8 to TRBJ2-7; 12 nucleotides align to TRBD2. Per germline, CDR1 SGHTS and CDR2 YDEGEE. J was trimmed by 3 bases and V by 5 bases; bases with no gene match: 9. The CDR3 spans 16 residues. CDR3 DNA sequence: TGTGCCAGCAGTACCATCGAACTAGCGGGAGGCTACGAGCAGTACTTC. It yields the protein CASSTIELAGGYEQYF.

The gene calls are TRBV5-5 and TRBJ2-3, with 13 bases identical to TRBD2. Looked up from germline, CDR1 is SGHKS and CDR2 is YYEKEE (reference sequence). The CDR3 loop spans 17 amino acids. Trimming cost V 4 bases and J 4 bases; bases outside gene matches: 9. The DNA of the CDR3 is TGTGCCAGCAGCCAAGAACTAGCGGGAGGGCCGGCAGATACGCAGTATTTT. Protein product: CASSQELAGGPADTQYF.

Only a few counts were recorded for this clone. The chain couples TRBV19 to TRBJ1-4; no firm D call. Germline V CDR1 and CDR2: LNHDA, SQIVND (reference sequence). The CDR3 contains 16 residues. Between the trimmed V and J ends, which lost 6 bases and 4 bases, there was a span of 18 bases. CDR3 coding DNA: TGTGCCAGTAGAAGTAGGCGGGTTGGGGTTAATGAAAAACTGTTTTTT. This sequence encodes CASRSRRVGVNEKLFF. Based on the CDR3 plus reference TRBV19 and TRBJ1-4, the full variable domain is DGGITQSPKYLFRKEGQNVTLSCEQNLNHDAMYWYRQDPGQGLRLIYYSQIVNDFQKGDIAEGYSVSREKKESFPLTVTSAQKNPTAFYLCASRSRRVGVNEKLFFGSGTQLSVL.

The table lists this clone with many counts. The gene calls are TRBV6-4 and TRBJ2-7; D unresolved. Trimming stripped 0 bases from V and 0 bases from J, with 21 bases between. The CDR3 covers 19 residues. Germline lookup yields CDR1 MRHNA and CDR2 SNTAGT. CDR3 DNA sequence: TGTGCCAGCAGTGACTCTTCGAGCGTGCAGGCCCCCCGCTCCTACGAGCAGTACTTC. It is translated as CASSDSSSVQAPRSYEQYF.

This chain links TRBV6-1 with TRBJ2-7; D call uncertain. Germline CDR1 and CDR2: MNHNS and SASEGT. The CDR3 contains 11 residues. V was clipped by 5 bases and J by 9 bases, with 11 bases between them. Here the CDR3 DNA reads TGTGCCAGCAGTTACGGTAGGACGCAGTACTTC. Amino acid sequence: CASSYGRTQYF.

This chain uses TRBV4-1 with TRBJ2-3, with D unclear. V lost 4 bases, J lost 2 bases, and 16 bases lay in between. Germline CDR1 is MGHRA and CDR2 is YSYEKL. This CDR3 is built from 16 residues. The CDR3 sequence: CASSPHPGSLTDTQYF. DNA of the CDR3: TGCGCCAGCAGCCCTCACCCGGGCTCACTCACAGATACGCAGTATTTT.

The sample holds a few counts of this clone. The J gene is TRBJ2-3, the V gene TRBV11-2; TRBD2 aligns across 13 bases. The CDR3 consists of 15 residues. Germline CDR1 is SGHAT and CDR2 is FQNNGV. The J segment lost 8 bases and the V segment lost 0 bases, leaving 2 bases of the junction unmatched. For the CDR3, the DNA is TGTGCCAGCAGCTTAGACCGGACTAGCGGGAGTACGCAGTATTTT. Translated: CASSLDRTSGSTQYF.

This clone was observed once. The CDR3 coding sequence is TGCAGCGTTCAACCTACCCCCGGGAACACTGAAGCTTTCTTT. Encoded protein: CSVQPTPGNTEAFF. The gene calls are TRBV29-1 and TRBJ1-1; D uncertain. Germline CDR1 and CDR2: SQVTM and ANQGSEA. The CDR3 is 14 amino acids. V was clipped by 5 bases and J by 1 base, with 14 bases between them.

This chain joins TRBV2 and TRBJ2-5; 8 bases map to TRBD2. This CDR3 contains 13 residues. Germline V gene data show CDR1 as SNHLY and CDR2 as FYNNEI. After removal of 10 bases from V and 1 base from J, the junction contained 5 bases not matched to a gene. CDR3 protein: CATKAGAQETQYF. Written as DNA, the CDR3 is TGTGCCACCAAAGCGGGGGCCCAAGAGACCCAGTACTTC.

This chain connects TRBV25-1 to TRBJ2-2; D might be TRBD2 (6 bases). The germline CDR1 and CDR2 sequences are MGHDK and SYGVNS. The CDR3 totals 14 residues. Trimming removed 5 bases at V and 7 bases at J, with 14 bases between. CDR3 region: CASSPAAGGGELFF. The DNA for the CDR3 is TGTGCCAGCAGTCCCGCGGCCGGGGGCGGGGAGCTGTTTTTT.

The chain recombines TRBV7-2 with TRBJ1-5, with TRBD1 matching 10 bases. The CDR3 totals 16 residues. The V segment lost 5 bases and the J segment 7 bases; nucleotides outside the gene matches: 11. Per the germline V gene, CDR1 is SGHTA and CDR2 is FQGNSA. The CDR3 DNA follows: TGTGCCAGCAGCGCACTCCCGACAGGGGGCGGACAGCCCCAGCATTTT. This encodes CASSALPTGGGQPQHF.

The chain has TRBV12-5 and TRBJ1-5; no clear D gene. The germline CDR1 and CDR2 sequences are LGHNT and FRNRAP. CDR3 size: 13 residues. Trimming removed 0 bases from V and 3 bases from J, with 3 bases in between. CDR3 DNA: TGTGCTAGTGGTTTGGTCCACAATCAGCCCCAGCATTTT. Its translation is CASGLVHNQPQHF.

The table lists this clone with a few counts. The CDR3 DNA follows: TGTGCCAGCAGCCCCCGCGGGACAGATACGCAGTATTTT. This translates into CASSPRGTDTQYF. The chain couples TRBV7-2 to TRBJ2-3, with D perhaps matching TRBD2 (5 bases). Germline lookup yields CDR1 SGHTA and CDR2 FQGNSA. This CDR3 contains 13 residues. V shed 5 bases and J shed 3 bases, with 9 bases lying between them.

For this clone: Other DNA sequences from this sample encode an identical CDR3 as well. The chain couples TRBV11-2 to TRBJ2-7, with D possibly being TRBD2 (6 bases). The ends were cut back, 1 base at V and 6 bases at J, with 10 bases in the middle. The CDR3 is 13 amino acids. Per the germline V gene, CDR1 is SGHAT and CDR2 is FQNNGV. CDR3 nucleotides: TGTGCCAGCAGCTTAGCGGGGGTTGGCGAGCAGTACTTC. This codes for CASSLAGVGEQYF.

The V and J genes are TRBV29-1 and TRBJ2-7; no definite D call. V was clipped by 5 bases and J by 0 bases, with 8 bases between them. CDR1 is SQVTM and CDR2 is ANQGSEA in the germline V gene. CDR3 length equals 12 residues. CDR3 nucleotide sequence: TGCAGCGTTTTCGTGGGCTCCTACGAGCAGTACTTC. The encoded protein is CSVFVGSYEQYF.

This clone was observed a few times. This chain links TRBV5-1 with TRBJ1-4, with D perhaps matching TRBD1 (5 bases). The CDR3 contains 14 residues. Deletions cut 4 bases from V and 3 bases from J, with 10 bases between. Germline V CDR1 and CDR2: SGHRS, YFSETQ. The chain's CDR3 is CASSVGVSNEKLFF. The CDR3 DNA reads as TGCGCCAGCAGCGTGGGGGTCTCTAATGAAAAACTGTTTTTT.